The next 21 T cell receptor beta chains were all read from a single sample in a study of molecular identifiers for immune sequencing clone quantification. TCRdb independently ran MiXCR on the PCR reads; one entry per CDR3 protein. The repertoire holds approximately 320,000 distinct CDR3 sequences, with roughly a quarter as singletons. The sequenced sample consisted of naive CD8+ T cells from blood, with Jurkat cell RNA spiked in. Subset denoted: FACS-sorted CD8+CD4-CCR7+CD45RA+ naive T cells. The receptors derive from a human donor in good health. Some libraries in this study had Jurkat cell RNA spiked in.

The table lists this clonotype with many counts. V is TRBV7-9 and J is TRBJ2-7; 8 nucleotides line up with TRBD1. Germline-derived CDR1 and CDR2 are SEHNR and FQNEAQ (reference sequence). The V and J ends lost 5 bases and 2 bases, in that order; junction bases with no gene match: 11. The CDR3 loop spans 16 amino acids. CDR3 sequence: CASSPVGQGLAYEQYF. The CDR3 DNA follows: TGTGCCAGCAGCCCGGTCGGACAGGGCCTTGCCTACGAGCAGTACTTC.

This clonotype was detected many times. CDR3 amino acids: CASIPESEETQYF. The CDR3 DNA reads TGTGCCAGCATTCCGGAGTCCGAAGAGACCCAGTACTTC. The chain uses TRBV2 and TRBJ2-5, with D unclear. CDR1 SNHLY and CDR2 FYNNEI come from the germline V gene. With 7 bases removed from V and 3 bases from J, the gap between germline ends came to 12 bases. The CDR3 totals 13 residues.

Points on this clonotype: The CDR3 does not end in the conserved phenylalanine or tryptophan, so this is likely a read error. The chain recombines TRBV7-9 with TRBJ2-3, with D uncertain. The CDR3 runs to 14 residues. V lost 1 base to trimming and J lost 2 bases, with 7 bases between them. The germline V gene encodes CDR1 SEHNR and CDR2 FQNEAQ (reference sequence). The CDR3 spells CASSLVGVTDTQYL. The CDR3 coding sequence is TGTGCCAGCAGCTTAGTTGGGGTCACAGATACGCAGTATCTT.

This sequence joins TRBV20-1 and TRBJ2-1, with TRBD2 identical over 8 bases. The germline V gene encodes CDR1 DFQATT and CDR2 SNEGSKA (reference sequence). Unmatched junction bases numbered 13, after V lost 3 bases and J lost 9 bases. The CDR3 is 15 amino acids. CDR3 in amino acids: CSARASGRQVVEQFF. CDR3 DNA: TGCAGTGCTAGGGCTAGCGGGCGCCAAGTGGTTGAGCAGTTCTTC.

This clonotype was found a few times. V and J are TRBV7-2 and TRBJ2-1; D uncertain. This CDR3 region has 13 residues. From germline, CDR1 is SGHTA and CDR2 FQGNSA. V lost 5 bases to trimming and J lost 9 bases, with 14 bases between them. The CDR3 sequence: CASSPRLVPEQFF. CDR3 sequence (DNA): TGTGCCAGCAGCCCCCGCCTCGTTCCTGAGCAGTTCTTC.

The V call is TRBV9, the J call TRBJ2-2, with 11 bases aligning to TRBD2. CDR1 SGDLS and CDR2 YYNGEE come from the germline V gene. With 7 bases clipped from V and 0 bases from J, the junction kept 8 bases outside the gene matches. This CDR3 region has 17 residues. CDR3: CASDPGTSGPNTGELFF. For the CDR3, the DNA is TGTGCCAGCGATCCGGGGACTAGCGGACCGAACACCGGGGAGCTGTTTTTT.

The rearrangement uses TRBV5-3 and TRBJ2-7, with D unclear. TRBV5-3 is an open reading frame, and its role is uncertain. V was shortened by 8 bases and J by 9 bases, with 24 bases between the two germline ends. This CDR3 is 14 amino acids long. The CDR3 sequence: CASRLVVRWVAQYF. Written as DNA, the CDR3 is TGTGCCAGCCGCTTGGTGGTACGCTGGGTAGCGCAGTACTTC.

There are a few counts of this clonotype. The genes are TRBV7-9 and TRBJ2-5; D uncertain. V lost 5 bases and J 7 bases, leaving 14 bases between the germline ends. CDR1 SEHNR and CDR2 FQNEAQ come from the germline V gene (reference sequence). The CDR3 spans 13 residues. The CDR3 is CASSPKGLGTQYF. CDR3 DNA sequence: TGTGCCAGCAGCCCCAAAGGTCTAGGGACCCAGTACTTC. Filled out from reference TRBV7-9 and TRBJ2-5, the complete variable domain reads DTGVSQNPRHKITKRGQNVTFRCDPISEHNRLYWYRQTLGQGPEFLTYFQNEAQLEKSRLLSDRFSAERPKGSFSTLEIQRTEQGDSAMYLCASSPKGLGTQYFGPGTRLLVL.

A word on this clonotype: It may be a read error: a sequence one base away is much more abundant. The chain has TRBV28 and TRBJ2-7; D is ambiguous. The germline CDR1 and CDR2 sequences are MDHEN and SYDVKM. Trimming stripped 4 bases from V and 0 bases from J, with 7 bases between. CDR3 length: 13 amino acids. As DNA, the CDR3 is TGTGCCAGCAGTTACGTGAGCTCCTACGAGCAGTACTTC. It translates to CASSYVSSYEQYF.

At least ten counts were recorded for this clonotype. The rearrangement joins TRBV2 to TRBJ2-3; 9 bases align to TRBD2. Trimming took 7 bases from V and 2 from J; bases not matched to a gene: 10. The CDR3 covers 16 residues. Per the germline V gene, CDR1 is SNHLY and CDR2 is FYNNEI. The DNA for the CDR3 is TGTGCCAGCACCCTCGAGGGCGGGGGGGCCACAGATACGCAGTATTTT. Its translation: CASTLEGGGATDTQYF. The full variable domain, its missing parts supplied by reference TRBV2 and TRBJ2-3, is EPEVTQTPSHQVTQMGQEVILRCVPISNHLYFYWYRQILGQKVEFLVSFYNNEISEKSEIFDDQFSVERPDGSNFTLKIRSTKLEDSAMYFCASTLEGGGATDTQYFGPGTRLTVL.

The chain has TRBV12-5 and TRBJ2-5; 8 nucleotides match TRBD1. Germline loops: CDR1 LGHNT, CDR2 FRNRAP. J was trimmed by 4 bases and V by 3 bases; bases with no gene match: 7. The CDR3 runs to 15 residues. CDR3 loop: CASGFQGAGGETQYF. The DNA of the CDR3 is TGTGCTAGTGGTTTTCAGGGGGCCGGAGGAGAGACCCAGTACTTC.

As for this clonotype: The junction shows a germline mismatch at one end, possibly a read error. The genes are TRBV6-2 or TRBV6-3 and TRBJ1-5; the match to TRBD1 covers 8 bases. Per germline, CDR1 MNHEY and CDR2 SVGEGT. The CDR3 totals 15 residues. The CDR3 reads CASSPDRGGSQRQHF. The CDR3 DNA sequence: TGTGCCAGCAGTCCTGACAGGGGAGGGAGCCAGCGCCAGCATTTT.

This clonotype was recorded at least ten times. The gene calls are TRBV6-5 and TRBJ2-5, with D uncertain. Trimming cost V 0 bases and J 5 bases, with 10 bases left between them. CDR1 MNHEY and CDR2 SVGAGI come from the germline V gene. This CDR3 is built from 14 residues. The CDR3, as DNA: TGTGCCAGCAGTTACTCGAGCGTCAAGGAGACCCAGTACTTC. Translation gives CASSYSSVKETQYF.

The V gene is TRBV18, the J gene TRBJ2-7; D remains ambiguous. Trimming removed 3 bases at V and 5 bases at J, with 11 bases between. The germline CDR1 and CDR2 sequences are KGHSH and LQKENI. The CDR3 spans 13 residues. CDR3 sequence reads: CASSPGDSHEQYF. The CDR3 nucleotides read TGTGCCAGCTCACCTGGAGATAGCCACGAGCAGTACTTC.

This clonotype showed up just a few times. V and J are TRBV20-1 and TRBJ1-5; D perhaps matches TRBD1 (6 bases). This CDR3 comprises 18 residues. Deletions cut 6 bases from V and 3 bases from J, with 27 bases between. Germline values: CDR1 DFQATT, CDR2 SNEGSKA (reference sequence). CDR3 region: CSAAGLNRDTKINQPQHF. CDR3 DNA sequence: TGCAGTGCCGCAGGTCTGAACCGGGACACCAAAATCAATCAGCCCCAGCATTTT.

In its sample, this clonotype was seen many times. This chain connects TRBV11-1 to TRBJ2-6; D uncertain. CDR3 length: 13 amino acids. CDR1 SGHAT and CDR2 FQDESV come from the germline V gene (reference sequence). The ends were cut back, 7 bases at V and 0 bases at J, with 4 bases in the middle. CDR3 nucleotide sequence: TGTGCCAGCACAAGCTCTGGGGCCAACGTCCTGACTTTC. Translation gives CASTSSGANVLTF.

In this sample, this clonotype turned up a few times. The chain recombines TRBV4-2 with TRBJ2-7; TRBD2 matches at 10 bases. Germline V gives CDR1 LGHNA, CDR2 YNFKEQ. This CDR3 spans 16 amino acids. The V segment lost 0 bases and the J segment 3 bases; nucleotides outside the gene matches: 5. The CDR3 loop is CASSQDAASGSYEQYF. CDR3 in DNA: TGTGCCAGCAGCCAAGACGCGGCTAGCGGGAGCTACGAGCAGTACTTC.

With respect to this clonotype: No conserved phenylalanine or tryptophan is present at the end of the CDR3, so a read error is the likely explanation. This chain connects TRBV19 to TRBJ2-2; D not certain. The germline V and J ends were trimmed by 5 bases and 7 bases, with 2 bases remaining between them. CDR3 length: 10 residues. From germline, CDR1 is LNHDA and CDR2 SQIVND (reference sequence). The CDR3 spells CASSDGELFL. The CDR3 DNA sequence: TGTGCCAGTAGTGACGGGGAGCTGTTTCTT.

The gene calls are TRBV27 and TRBJ2-7; TRBD2 matches 11 bases. The V and J ends lost 3 bases and 2 bases, in that order; junction bases with no gene match: 12. Germline lookup yields CDR1 MNHEY and CDR2 SMNVEV (reference sequence). The CDR3 has 18 residues. CDR3 sequence: CASSLTVAGGRGAYEQYF. The CDR3, as DNA: TGTGCCAGCAGTTTGACGGTAGCGGGAGGGCGTGGCGCCTACGAGCAGTACTTC.

The sample holds many counts of this clonotype. The chain uses TRBV7-2 and TRBJ2-1; D gene unclear. This CDR3 spans 16 amino acids. Trimming removed 4 bases at V and 6 bases at J, with 19 bases between. The germline V gene encodes CDR1 SGHTA and CDR2 FQGNSA. CDR3 sequence (DNA): TGTGCCAGCAGCTCGAATGGAAGGATTCCCTTCAATGAGCAGTTCTTC. Translated: CASSSNGRIPFNEQFF.

This clonotype was picked up many times. The genes are TRBV19 and TRBJ2-7, with TRBD2 matching over 7 bases. This CDR3 has 15 amino acids. The V gene's germline CDR1 is LNHDA and CDR2 SQIVND (reference sequence). V lost 5 bases and J lost 3; bases outside the gene matches: 10. CDR3 sequence: CASSPSRDYFYEQYF. For the CDR3, the DNA is TGTGCCAGTAGTCCGTCCCGGGACTACTTCTACGAGCAGTACTTC.